This TCR beta chain was observed in a study of T cell repertoires in cytomegalovirus infection. General study findings and limits: The response measured ex vivo was dominated by TCR beta clonotypes (HLA-C-restricted and CMV-specific). Identification of carriers of CMV plus the relevant HLA was performed using cumulative public TCR beta family frequency.

The CDR3 has 16 amino acids. Per the germline V gene, CDR1 is SGHVS and CDR2 is FNYEAQ. The V gene lost 5 bases and the J gene lost 3 bases, with 18 bases spanning the gap. TCRdb redid the calling of the reads with MiXCR, one entry per CDR3 protein. The sample consists of hundreds of thousands of distinct CDR3 sequences, 17% of them appearing once. This clonotype has just a few counts. Its antigen is not identified. The sample was PBMCs. The receptor's source is a human donor in good health (CMV status not recorded). Some clones in this sample may be carry-over from other donors' samples. This chain joins TRBV7-6 and TRBJ2-3, with D perhaps matching TRBD1 (6 bases). The CDR3 DNA is TGTGCCAGCAGCCTTCTACAGGGCACGGCGACAGATACGCAGTATTTT. Residues: CASSLLQGTATDTQYF.